The source of this T cell receptor beta chain is a study of cytotoxic CD8 clonotypes in ibrutinib-treated CLL. Across the whole study: The samples contained hundreds of thousands of productive templates on average. They also contained an average of about 100,000 productive rearrangements.

Study outcomes and limitations: Under therapy, public clonotypes either contracted or stayed stable, and they were uncommon.

The CDR3 has 16 amino acids. The V gene end was trimmed by 3 bases and the J gene end by 0 bases; junction bases not matched to a gene: 5. The germline gives CDR1 SNHLY, CDR2 FYNNEI. Concerning this clone itself: As yet, its antigen is unknown.

With sequencing, the targeted depth ranged from 1 in 200,000 to 1 in 1 million T cells. Repertoires were generated with immunoSEQ multiplex PCR, while TCRdb's copy carries only in-frame clones and drops some. The profile shows around 150,000 clones, approximately 91% of them singletons. The sample in question was PBMCs, obtained at disease progression, from a patient treated with ibrutinib. This clonotype originated in a human donor with chronic lymphocytic leukemia. The rearrangement uses TRBV2 and TRBJ2-7, with 10 bases that match TRBD2. CDR3 nucleotides: TGTGCCAGCAGTGACGTCCCTAGCGGGAGCTCCTACGAGCAGTACTTC. The encoded protein is CASSDVPSGSSYEQYF.